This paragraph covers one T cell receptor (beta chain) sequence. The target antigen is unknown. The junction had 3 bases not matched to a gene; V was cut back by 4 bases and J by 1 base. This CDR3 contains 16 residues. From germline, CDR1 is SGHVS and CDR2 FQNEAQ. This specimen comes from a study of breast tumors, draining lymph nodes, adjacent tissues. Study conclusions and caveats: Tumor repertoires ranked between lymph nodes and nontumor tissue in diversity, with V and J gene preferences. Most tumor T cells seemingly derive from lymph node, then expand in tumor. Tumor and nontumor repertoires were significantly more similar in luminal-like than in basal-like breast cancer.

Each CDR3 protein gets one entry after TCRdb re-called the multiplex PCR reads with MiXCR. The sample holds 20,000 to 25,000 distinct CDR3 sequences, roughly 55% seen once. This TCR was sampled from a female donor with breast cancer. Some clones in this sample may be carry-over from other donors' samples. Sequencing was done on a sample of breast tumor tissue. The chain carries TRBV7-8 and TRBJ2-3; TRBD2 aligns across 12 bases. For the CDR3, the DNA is TGTGCCAGCAGCTCAAGACTAGCGGGGGGCACAGATACGCAGTATTTT. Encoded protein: CASSSRLAGGTDTQYF.